One sample yielded the 16 T cell receptor beta chains listed below, sequenced in a study of T cell repertoires in cytomegalovirus infection. The antigens of these receptors remain unknown. TCRdb recomputed calls from the reads with MiXCR, one row per CDR3 protein. The sample has fewer than 1,000,000 distinct CDR3 sequences, approximately 32% seen once; the top ten hold roughly 13%. The sample consisted of cultured CD8+ T cells from PBMCs, taken from culture after CMV antigen stimulation. These receptors were taken from a human donor in good health (CMV status not recorded). Some clones in this sample may be carry-over from other donors' samples.

The gene calls are TRBV4-2 and TRBJ1-6; D not certain. CDR3 size: 20 residues. V lost 0 bases and J lost 6, with 24 bases in between. Germline CDR1 is LGHNA and CDR2 is YNFKEQ. The CDR3 is CASSQDPVARAGKFNSPLHF. The CDR3 DNA is TGTGCCAGCAGCCAAGATCCCGTCGCGAGAGCGGGCAAGTTTAATTCACCCCTCCACTTT.

This clonotype was found many times. J is TRBJ2-2 and V is TRBV7-9; D might be TRBD2 (5 bases). Trimming stripped 4 bases from V and 1 base from J, with 10 bases between. The germline V gene encodes CDR1 SEHNR and CDR2 FQNEAQ (reference sequence). This CDR3 is built from 15 residues. CDR3: CASSSTKGNTGELFF. As DNA, the CDR3 is TGTGCCAGCAGCTCGACTAAAGGGAACACCGGGGAGCTGTTTTTT.

The rearrangement joins TRBV6-1 to TRBJ1-1; no firm D call. The CDR3 is 11 amino acids. CDR1 MNHNS and CDR2 SASEGT come from the germline V gene. The V end was cut by 8 bases, the J end by 6 bases, with 10 bases between. The CDR3 DNA follows: TGTGCCAGCGGATTTAGCCCTGAAGCTTTCTTT. Encoded protein: CASGFSPEAFF.

This clonotype turned up a few times. The chain links TRBV27 to TRBJ1-1; no reliable D call. Germline V gene data show CDR1 as MNHEY and CDR2 as SMNVEV (reference sequence). The V and J ends lost 8 bases and 2 bases respectively, with 15 bases between them. The CDR3 covers 14 residues. The CDR3 coding sequence is TGTGCCAGCTTTTCTTCCGGGATTAACACTGAAGCTTTCTTT. Residues: CASFSSGINTEAFF.

This clonotype was seen more than once but under ten times. This chain uses TRBV6-1 with TRBJ2-1; no definite D call. Per germline, CDR1 MNHNS and CDR2 SASEGT. The CDR3 has 11 amino acids. Trimming pared 7 bases from V and 7 bases from J, leaving 8 bases between. This chain's CDR3 is CASNLVNEQFF. The CDR3 DNA sequence: TGTGCCAGCAATTTGGTTAATGAGCAGTTCTTC.

This clonotype was counted once. One junction end does not reproduce the germline sequence, and a read error may be involved. The CDR3: CATSRDGSSLHF. DNA for the CDR3: TGTGCCACCAGCAGGGACGGTTCATCCCTCCACTTT. The chain links TRBV15 to TRBJ1-6, with D uncertain. Germline values: CDR1 LNHNV, CDR2 YYDKDF (reference sequence). This CDR3 spans 12 amino acids.

The chain recombines TRBV7-2 with TRBJ2-3, with a possible D match to TRBD1 (7 bases). The V end was cut by 2 bases, the J end by 3 bases, with 21 bases between. Looked up from germline, CDR1 is SGHTA and CDR2 is FQGNSA. This CDR3 region has 18 residues. The CDR3 protein is CASSLRGGGTLGTDTQYF. In nucleotides, the CDR3 is TGTGCCAGCAGCTTAAGAGGGGGCGGGACCCTGGGAACAGATACGCAGTATTTT.

As concerns this clonotype: At one of its ends the junction is not consistent with the germline gene, which may arise from a read error. The chain links TRBV4-3 to TRBJ2-3; D gene uncertain. The CDR3 extends over 14 amino acids. Germline values: CDR1 LGHNA, CDR2 YSLEER. DNA of the CDR3: TGCGCCAGCAGCCAGTGGACGAGCACAGATACACAGTATTTT. Translating it yields CASSQWTSTDTQYF.

This clonotype was found a few times. The rearrangement links TRBV7-2 to TRBJ2-1; D is uncertain. This CDR3 has 14 amino acids. Germline CDR1 is SGHTA and CDR2 is FQGNSA. V shed 1 base and J shed 3 bases, with 7 bases lying between them. CDR3 amino acids: CASSLEGIYNEQFF. The CDR3 DNA sequence: TGTGCCAGCAGCTTAGAAGGCATCTACAATGAGCAGTTCTTC.

The V gene is TRBV12-3 or TRBV12-4, the J gene TRBJ1-5, with 7 bases matching TRBD1. V shed 2 bases and J 7 bases; nucleotides not matched to a gene: 5. The CDR3 contains 14 residues. The CDR3 nucleotides read TGTGCCAGCAGTTTAACAGGGGAAGAGCAGCCCCAGCATTTT. Translation: CASSLTGEEQPQHF.

This clonotype was found a few times. The chain couples TRBV4-2 to TRBJ2-2; the D is unclear. The CDR3 extends over 14 amino acids. The V gene lost 1 base and the J gene lost 7 bases, with 10 bases spanning the gap. CDR1 LGHNA and CDR2 YNFKEQ come from the germline V gene. Here the CDR3 DNA reads TGTGCCAGCAGCCAAGGATCCATGAGCGGGGAGCTGTTTTTT. Its translation is CASSQGSMSGELFF.

On this clonotype itself: A much larger clone lies a single base off, so this may be a read error. The chain carries TRBV7-6 and TRBJ2-1; D assignment may be TRBD1 or TRBD2 (6 bases each). This CDR3 has 15 amino acids. Germline loops: CDR1 SGHVS, CDR2 FNYEAQ. As DNA, the CDR3 is TGTGCCAGCAACTTAGGACAGTCCGCGGGGAATGAGCAGTTCTTC. Amino acids: CASNLGQSAGNEQFF. Full variable domain (rest looked up from reference TRBV7-6 and TRBJ2-1): GAGVSQSPRYKVTKRGQDVALRCDPISGHVSLYWYRQALGQGPEFLTYFNYEAQQDKSGLPNDRFSAERPEGSISTLTIQRTEQRDSAMYRCASNLGQSAGNEQFFGPGTRLTVL.

This clonotype has a handful of counts. The chain couples TRBV6-2 or TRBV6-3 to TRBJ1-4; 8 nucleotides align to TRBD1. In germline, CDR1 is MNHEY, CDR2 SVGEGT. The trim removed 2 bases at V and 0 bases at J, leaving 5 bases unmatched. The CDR3 sequence is 17 residues long. CDR3 in DNA: TGTGCCAGCAGTTACGACAGGGGTGGATCAACTAATGAAAAACTGTTTTTT. Its translation: CASSYDRGGSTNEKLFF.

V usage is TRBV6-6 and J usage is TRBJ2-5; D may be TRBD1 or TRBD2 (6 bases each). The CDR3 sequence is 15 residues long. Germline lookup yields CDR1 MNHNY and CDR2 SVGAGI (reference sequence). Trimming took off 0 bases at V and 4 bases at J, with 12 bases between the two ends. CDR3 in amino acids: CASSYSWGAGETQYF. The CDR3 region has the DNA TGTGCCAGCAGTTACTCGTGGGGGGCGGGAGAGACCCAGTACTTC.

The chain recombines TRBV6-5 with TRBJ1-5, with 7 bases matching TRBD1. This CDR3 is 13 amino acids long. In germline, CDR1 is MNHEY, CDR2 SVGAGI. The J segment lost 7 bases and the V segment lost 4 bases, leaving 4 bases of the junction unmatched. The CDR3 sequence is CASSSRGEQPQHF. In DNA form, the CDR3 reads TGTGCCAGCAGTTCCAGGGGGGAACAGCCCCAGCATTTT.

This clonotype occurred a few times. The chain has TRBV7-9 and TRBJ1-1; maybe TRBD1 (6 bases). Between the trimmed V and J ends, which lost 7 bases and 11 bases, there was a span of 20 bases. The CDR3 is made up of 13 amino acids. The germline V gene encodes CDR1 SEHNR and CDR2 FQNEAQ (reference sequence). CDR3 loop: CASTPAGGGEAFF. In DNA form, the CDR3 reads TGTGCCAGCACCCCGGCGGGGGGGGGCGAGGCTTTCTTT.